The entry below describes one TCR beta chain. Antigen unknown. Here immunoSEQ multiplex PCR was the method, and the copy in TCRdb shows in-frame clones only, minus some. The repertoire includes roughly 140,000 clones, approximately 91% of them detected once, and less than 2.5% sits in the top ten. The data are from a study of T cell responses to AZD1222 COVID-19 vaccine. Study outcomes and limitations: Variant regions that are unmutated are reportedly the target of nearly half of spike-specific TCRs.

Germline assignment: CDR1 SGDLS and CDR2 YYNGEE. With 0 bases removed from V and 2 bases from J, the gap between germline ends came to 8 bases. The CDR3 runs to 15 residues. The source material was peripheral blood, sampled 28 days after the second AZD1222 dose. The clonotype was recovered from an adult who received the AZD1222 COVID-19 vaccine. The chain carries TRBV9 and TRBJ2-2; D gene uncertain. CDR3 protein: CASSVVGFNTGELFF. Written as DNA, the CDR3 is TGTGCCAGCAGCGTAGTTGGCTTTAACACCGGGGAGCTGTTTTTT.